This record covers a single TCR beta chain. This specimen belongs to a study of blood T cell repertoires in COVID-19. Seattle enrolled patients during active infection and tracked them longitudinally. Trimming took 6 bases from V and 5 from J; bases not matched to a gene: 10. Germline values: CDR1 MGHDK, CDR2 SYGVNS. The CDR3 spans 15 residues. Method: immunoSEQ multiplex PCR; TCRdb's copy keeps in-frame clones and lacks some. The table lists 250,000 to 400,000 clones, almost 90% of them singletons. The material sequenced was peripheral blood. The TCR was taken from a woman under 40 with COVID-19, enrolled during active disease. The V and J genes are TRBV25-1 and TRBJ2-5; 9 bases are shared with TRBD2. The CDR3: CASRPQLAGVETQYF. DNA of the CDR3: TGTGCCAGCAGACCTCAACTAGCGGGTGTCGAGACCCAGTACTTC.